The clone carrying this T cell receptor beta chain was seen only a few times. This CDR3 has 18 amino acids. Trimming stripped 4 bases from V and 0 bases from J, with 18 bases between. From germline, CDR1 is LGHDT and CDR2 YNNKEL (reference sequence). TCRdb redid the calling of the RT-PCR reads with MiXCR, one entry per CDR3 protein. The table shows about 700,000 distinct CDR3 sequences, with 13% to 15% occurring only once. The source is a female donor in good health, serving as a healthy control. The V and J genes are TRBV3-1 and TRBJ2-2; no firm D call. Sequenced material: memory CD4+ T cells from blood. The CDR3 bases are TGTGCCAGCAGCCGGATTGCGGCTTGGGGTTCGAACACCGGGGAGCTGTTTTTT. It translates to CASSRIAAWGSNTGELFF.